Listed below are T cell receptor beta chains from one sample, sequenced in a study of T-cell memory formation after mild COVID-19. TCRdb reprocessed the 5' RACE reads via MiXCR and lists one record per CDR3 protein. The sample includes fewer than 450,000 distinct CDR3 sequences, 20% to 25% of them seen just once. The sequencing input was PBMCs or a T cell subset sorted from them (not recorded which). Source of these receptors: an adult woman who had mild COVID-19 (a few samples of this study predate the infection). Cell type and time point are not known. The CDR3 runs from the conserved cysteine through the conserved F or W. Each record gives: CDR3 protein, CDR3 DNA, clone size, J gene, D gene, V gene. A D gene is named only where the DNA matches it firmly. Size tells how often a clone was seen (once, few, many) or the class of an expanded clone, and some rows leave it out.

CDR3 protein: CATSRDLLAGSQETQYF
CDR3 DNA: TGTGCCACCAGCAGAGATCTCCTAGCGGGGTCCCAAGAGACCCAGTACTTC
clone size: NA
J gene: TRBJ2-5
D gene: TRBD2
V gene: TRBV15

CDR3 protein: CASSWGTGTYNEQFF
CDR3 DNA: TGCGCCAGCAGCTGGGGGACAGGAACCTACAATGAGCAGTTCTTC
clone size: NA
J gene: TRBJ2-1
D gene: TRBD1
V gene: TRBV5-1

CDR3 protein: CATSATGRNTIYF
CDR3 DNA: TGTGCCACCAGTGCAACTGGGCGGAACACCATATATTTT
clone size: few
J gene: TRBJ1-3
D gene: NA
V gene: TRBV24-1

CDR3 protein: CASSQGGQSYEQYF
CDR3 DNA: TGTGCCAGCAGCCAAGGGGGACAGTCCTACGAGCAGTACTTC
clone size: NA
J gene: TRBJ2-7
D gene: TRBD1
V gene: TRBV3-1

CDR3 protein: CSARPPLAGSTDTQYF
CDR3 DNA: TGCAGTGCTAGACCCCCACTAGCGGGGAGCACAGATACGCAGTATTTT
clone size: NA
J gene: TRBJ2-3
D gene: TRBD2
V gene: TRBV20-1

CDR3 protein: CASSYSSNLAKNIQYF
CDR3 DNA: TGTGCCAGCAGTTACTCGTCCAACTTAGCCAAAAACATTCAGTACTTC
clone size: few
J gene: TRBJ2-4
D gene: NA
V gene: TRBV6-5

CDR3 protein: CASSLVATEAFF
CDR3 DNA: TGTGCCAGCAGTTTAGTAGCCACTGAAGCTTTCTTT
clone size: few
J gene: TRBJ1-1
D gene: NA
V gene: TRBV12-3/TRBV12-4

CDR3 protein: CASTLVLNQPQHF
CDR3 DNA: TGTGCCAGCACACTCGTCCTTAATCAGCCCCAGCATTTT
clone size: NA
J gene: TRBJ1-5
D gene: NA
V gene: TRBV6-2/TRBV6-3

CDR3 protein: CASSRAGERGNEQFF
CDR3 DNA: TGTGCCAGCAGTCGCGCAGGGGAGCGGGGCAATGAGCAGTTCTTC
clone size: NA
J gene: TRBJ2-1
D gene: NA
V gene: TRBV6-2/TRBV6-3

CDR3 protein: CSVAPYNEQFF
CDR3 DNA: TGCAGCGTTGCCCCCTACAATGAGCAGTTCTTC
clone size: once
J gene: TRBJ2-1
D gene: NA
V gene: TRBV29-1

CDR3 protein: CASSPGPDQPQHF
CDR3 DNA: TGTGCCAGCAGCCCCGGACCGGATCAGCCCCAGCATTTT
clone size: many
J gene: TRBJ1-5
D gene: NA
V gene: TRBV3-1

CDR3 protein: CAARTGGHEQYF
CDR3 DNA: TGTGCCGCCCGGACAGGGGGCCACGAGCAGTACTTC
clone size: once
J gene: TRBJ2-7
D gene: TRBD1
V gene: TRBV10-3

CDR3 protein: CASSLDRGGYEQYF
CDR3 DNA: TGTGCCAGCAGTTTGGACAGAGGGGGCTACGAGCAGTACTTC
clone size: many
J gene: TRBJ2-7
D gene: NA
V gene: TRBV7-2

CDR3 protein: CASSLARRFTSGRALNEQFF
CDR3 DNA: TGTGCCAGCAGCTTAGCCCGCCGGTTCACTAGCGGGAGGGCCTTAAATGAGCAGTTCTTC
clone size: NA
J gene: TRBJ2-1
D gene: TRBD2
V gene: TRBV7-2

CDR3 protein: CASSSPNTEAFF
CDR3 DNA: TGTGCCAGCAGCTCTCCTAACACTGAAGCTTTCTTT
clone size: many
J gene: TRBJ1-1
D gene: NA
V gene: TRBV7-9